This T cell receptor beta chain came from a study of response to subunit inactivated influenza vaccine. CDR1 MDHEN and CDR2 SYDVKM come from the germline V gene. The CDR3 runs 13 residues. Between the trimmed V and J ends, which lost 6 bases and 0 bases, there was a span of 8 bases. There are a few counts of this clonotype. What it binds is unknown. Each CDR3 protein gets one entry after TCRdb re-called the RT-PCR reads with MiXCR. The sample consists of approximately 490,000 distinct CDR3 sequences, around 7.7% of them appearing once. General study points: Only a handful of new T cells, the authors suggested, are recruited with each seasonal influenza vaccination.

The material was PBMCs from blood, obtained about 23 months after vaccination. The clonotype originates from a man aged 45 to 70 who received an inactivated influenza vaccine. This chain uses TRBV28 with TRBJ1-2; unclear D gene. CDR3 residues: CASRTETNYGYTF. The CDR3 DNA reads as TGTGCCAGCAGAACAGAGACTAACTATGGCTACACCTTC.